The sample holds a few counts of the clone carrying this T cell receptor (beta chain). V lost 4 bases, J lost 7 bases, and 10 bases stayed unmatched. This CDR3 has 13 residues. From germline, CDR1 is SQVTM and CDR2 ANQGSEA. Using genomic DNA as the template, TCR beta VDJ and CDR3 profiling was carried out. TCRdb called the reads again in MiXCR, with one record for every CDR3 protein. The repertoire holds around 200,000 distinct CDR3 sequences, with approximately 60% as singletons. This sample is part of a study of CD8+CD57+ T cells in acquired aplastic anemia. All patients picked for sequencing had shown, by flow cytometry, an expansion of CD8+CD57+ cells. No therapy was given to patients before blood sampling.

Material for sequencing was sorted CD4+, CD8+, or CD8+CD57+ T cells (not recorded which) from PBMCs. This clonotype originated in a human donor with aplastic anemia. The chain carries TRBV29-1 and TRBJ2-7; 7 bases line up with TRBD1. The chain's CDR3 is CSVVEGAGGEQYF. Written as DNA, the CDR3 is TGCAGCGTTGTGGAAGGGGCAGGGGGAGAGCAGTACTTC.